The 11 T cell receptor beta chains below were found in one sample sequenced in a study of T-cell memory formation after mild COVID-19. A single record per CDR3 protein comes from TCRdb applying MiXCR to the 5' RACE reads. The data show about 440,000 distinct CDR3 sequences, around 20% seen once. Source material: PBMCs or a T cell subset sorted from them (not recorded which). These receptors came from an adult woman who had mild COVID-19 (a few samples of this study predate the infection). Cell type and time point are not known.

The gene calls are TRBV30 and TRBJ1-1, with unresolved D. V was shortened by 3 bases and J by 4 bases, with 21 bases between the two germline ends. Germline assignment: CDR1 GTSNPN and CDR2 SVGIG (reference sequence). The CDR3 runs 16 residues. This CDR3 is CAWRAAMGSASTEAFF. CDR3 in DNA: TGTGCCTGGAGGGCTGCCATGGGCAGCGCCAGCACTGAAGCTTTCTTT. The full variable domain, with the rest looked up from reference TRBV30 and TRBJ1-1, is SQTIHQWPATLVQPVGSPLSLECTVEGTSNPNLYWYRQAAGRGLQLLFYSVGIGQISSEVPQNLSASRPQDRQFILSSKKLLLSDSGFYLCAWRAAMGSASTEAFFGQGTRLTVV.

The J gene is TRBJ1-3, the V gene TRBV29-1; D not certain. This CDR3 region has 13 residues. Between the trimmed V and J ends, which lost 7 bases and 0 bases, there was a span of 10 bases. Germline CDR1 SQVTM, CDR2 ANQGSEA. Written as DNA, the CDR3 is TGCAGCGCCACACAGATCTCTGGAAACACCATATATTTT. Its protein is CSATQISGNTIYF. Complete variable domain (other parts from reference TRBV29-1 and TRBJ1-3): SAVISQKPSRDICQRGTSLTIQCQVDSQVTMMFWYRQQPGQSLTLIATANQGSEATYESGFVIDKFPISRPNLTFSTLTVSNMSPEDSSIYLCSATQISGNTIYFGEGSWLTVV.

Here the CDR3 DNA reads TGTGCCAGCAGCTTAACACTAGGCTCCTACGAGCAGTACTTC. Protein sequence: CASSLTLGSYEQYF. The rearrangement links TRBV7-3 to TRBJ2-7; a weak D match, TRBD2 (5 bases). Looked up from germline, CDR1 is SGHTA and CDR2 is FQGTGA. V was trimmed by 0 bases and J by 0 bases, leaving 6 bases between them. This CDR3 comprises 14 residues.

CDR3 bases: TGTGCCAGCAGGAAAACAGGGGGAGGTCAGCCCCAGCATTTT. Protein product: CASRKTGGGQPQHF. This chain uses TRBV27 with TRBJ1-5, with 8 bases lining up with TRBD1. Germline-derived CDR1 and CDR2 are MNHEY and SMNVEV (reference sequence). This CDR3 has 14 amino acids. V was clipped by 6 bases and J by 6 bases; unmatched bases: 7.

In its sample, this clonotype was seen a few times. The chain links TRBV9 to TRBJ2-1; 11 positions agree with TRBD2. This CDR3 region has 16 residues. V lost 4 bases to trimming and J lost 6 bases; unmatched junction nucleotides: 9. Looked up from germline, CDR1 is SGDLS and CDR2 is YYNGEE. The DNA of the CDR3 is TGTGCCAGCAGCCCCCCAACTAGCGGGAGTTTCAATGAGCAGTTCTTC. Protein: CASSPPTSGSFNEQFF.

V usage is TRBV10-3 and J usage is TRBJ2-1; the D gene is possibly TRBD2 (6 bases). The CDR3 is 18 amino acids. With 0 bases removed from V and 1 base from J, the gap between germline ends came to 16 bases. Germline V lookup: CDR1 ENHRY, CDR2 SYGVKD. The CDR3: CAISESKVRSGSYNEQFF. The CDR3 DNA follows: TGTGCCATCAGTGAGTCGAAAGTAAGAAGCGGGTCCTACAATGAGCAGTTCTTC.

This clonotype was recorded once. The J gene is TRBJ2-7, the V gene TRBV5-1, with D possibly being TRBD1 (6 bases). The ends were cut back, 0 bases at V and 6 bases at J, with 13 bases in the middle. Germline values: CDR1 SGHRS, CDR2 YFSETQ. The CDR3 spans 14 residues. In nucleotides, the CDR3 is TGCGCCAGCAGCTTGGACAGGGAGATTCGCGAGCAGTACTTC. The encoded protein is CASSLDREIREQYF.

J is TRBJ1-3 and V is TRBV6-5; D call uncertain. The CDR3 length is 18 residues. The V gene's germline CDR1 is MNHEY and CDR2 SVGAGI. V was clipped by 2 bases and J by 0 bases, with 17 bases between them. This chain's CDR3 is CASSYPTLTRASGNTIYF. The CDR3 DNA follows: TGTGCCAGCAGTTACCCTACTTTAACACGAGCCTCTGGAAACACCATATATTTT.

In this sample, this clonotype turned up many times. CDR3 nucleotides: TGTGCCAGCAGCCCATACTCGACCCGTGAGCAGTTCTTC. This codes for CASSPYSTREQFF. The chain carries TRBV11-3 and TRBJ2-1; D remains ambiguous. Germline V gene data show CDR1 as SGHNT and CDR2 as YENEEA. V lost 5 bases and J 9 bases, leaving 14 bases between the germline ends. This CDR3 spans 13 amino acids.

This clonotype was detected only a few times. J is TRBJ1-5 and V is TRBV29-1; D is uncertain. The CDR3 length is 11 residues. The ends were cut back, 3 bases at V and 6 bases at J, with 6 bases in the middle. Germline V gene data show CDR1 as SQVTM and CDR2 as ANQGSEA. The CDR3 loop is CSVDRLQPQHF. The CDR3 DNA reads TGCAGCGTTGACAGACTTCAGCCCCAGCATTTT.

The chain couples TRBV15 to TRBJ1-2; maybe TRBD1 (5 bases). The germline V gene encodes CDR1 LNHNV and CDR2 YYDKDF (reference sequence). Trimming took 4 bases from V and 6 from J, leaving 18 bases between them. The CDR3 is made up of 15 amino acids. For the CDR3, the DNA is TGTGCCACCAGCAAGATTGGGGCCCTAGCCCATGGCTACACCTTC. Protein: CATSKIGALAHGYTF.